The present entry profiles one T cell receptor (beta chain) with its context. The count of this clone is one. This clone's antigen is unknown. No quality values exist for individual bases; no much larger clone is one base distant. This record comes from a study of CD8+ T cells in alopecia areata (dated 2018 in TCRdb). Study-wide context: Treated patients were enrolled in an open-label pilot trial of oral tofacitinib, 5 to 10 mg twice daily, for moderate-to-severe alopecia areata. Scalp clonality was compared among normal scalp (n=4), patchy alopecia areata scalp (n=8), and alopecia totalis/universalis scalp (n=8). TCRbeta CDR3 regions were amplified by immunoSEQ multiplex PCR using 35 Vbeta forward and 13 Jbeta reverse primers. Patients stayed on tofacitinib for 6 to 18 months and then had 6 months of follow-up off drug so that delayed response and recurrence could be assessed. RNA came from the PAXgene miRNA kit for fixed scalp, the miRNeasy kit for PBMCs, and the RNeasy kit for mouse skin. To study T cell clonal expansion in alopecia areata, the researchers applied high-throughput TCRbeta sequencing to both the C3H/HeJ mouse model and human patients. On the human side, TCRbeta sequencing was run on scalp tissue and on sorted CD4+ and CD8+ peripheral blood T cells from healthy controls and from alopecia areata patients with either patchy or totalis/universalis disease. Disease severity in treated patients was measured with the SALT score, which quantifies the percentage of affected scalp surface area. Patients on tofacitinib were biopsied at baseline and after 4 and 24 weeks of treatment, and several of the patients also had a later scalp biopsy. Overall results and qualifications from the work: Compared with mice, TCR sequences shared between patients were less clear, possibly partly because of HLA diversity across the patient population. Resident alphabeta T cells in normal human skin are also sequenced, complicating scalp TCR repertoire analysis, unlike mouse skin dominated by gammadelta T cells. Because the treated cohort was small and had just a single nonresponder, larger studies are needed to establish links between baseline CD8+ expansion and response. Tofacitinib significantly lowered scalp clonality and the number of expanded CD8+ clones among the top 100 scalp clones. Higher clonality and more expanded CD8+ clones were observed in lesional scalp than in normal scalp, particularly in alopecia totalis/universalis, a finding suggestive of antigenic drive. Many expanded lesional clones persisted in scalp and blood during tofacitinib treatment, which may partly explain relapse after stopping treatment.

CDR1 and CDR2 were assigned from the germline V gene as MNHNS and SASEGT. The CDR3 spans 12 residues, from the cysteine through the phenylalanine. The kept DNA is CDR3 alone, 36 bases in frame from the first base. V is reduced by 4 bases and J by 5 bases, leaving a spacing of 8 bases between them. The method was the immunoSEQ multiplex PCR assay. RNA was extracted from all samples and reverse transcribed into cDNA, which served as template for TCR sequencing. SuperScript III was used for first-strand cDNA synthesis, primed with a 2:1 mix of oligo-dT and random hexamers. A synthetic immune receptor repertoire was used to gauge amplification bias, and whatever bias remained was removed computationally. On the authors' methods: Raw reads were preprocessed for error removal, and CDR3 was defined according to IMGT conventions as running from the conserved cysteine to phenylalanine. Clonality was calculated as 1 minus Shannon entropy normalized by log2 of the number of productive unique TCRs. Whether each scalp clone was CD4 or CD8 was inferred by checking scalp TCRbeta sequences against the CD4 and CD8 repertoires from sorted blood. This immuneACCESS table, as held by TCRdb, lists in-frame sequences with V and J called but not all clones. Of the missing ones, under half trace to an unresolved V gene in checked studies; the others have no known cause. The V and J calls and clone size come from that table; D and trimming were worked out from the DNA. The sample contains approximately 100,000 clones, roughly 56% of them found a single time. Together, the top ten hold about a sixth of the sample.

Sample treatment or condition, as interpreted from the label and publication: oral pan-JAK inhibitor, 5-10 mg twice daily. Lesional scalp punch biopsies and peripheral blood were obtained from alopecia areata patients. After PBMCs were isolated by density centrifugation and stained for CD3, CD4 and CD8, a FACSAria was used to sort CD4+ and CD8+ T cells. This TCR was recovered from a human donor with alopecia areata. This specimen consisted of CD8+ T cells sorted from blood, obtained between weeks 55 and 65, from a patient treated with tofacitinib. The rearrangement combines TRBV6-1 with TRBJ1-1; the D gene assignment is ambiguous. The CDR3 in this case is CASSASYTEAFF. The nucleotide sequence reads TGTGCCAGCAGTGCTAGTTATACTGAAGCTTTCTTT.